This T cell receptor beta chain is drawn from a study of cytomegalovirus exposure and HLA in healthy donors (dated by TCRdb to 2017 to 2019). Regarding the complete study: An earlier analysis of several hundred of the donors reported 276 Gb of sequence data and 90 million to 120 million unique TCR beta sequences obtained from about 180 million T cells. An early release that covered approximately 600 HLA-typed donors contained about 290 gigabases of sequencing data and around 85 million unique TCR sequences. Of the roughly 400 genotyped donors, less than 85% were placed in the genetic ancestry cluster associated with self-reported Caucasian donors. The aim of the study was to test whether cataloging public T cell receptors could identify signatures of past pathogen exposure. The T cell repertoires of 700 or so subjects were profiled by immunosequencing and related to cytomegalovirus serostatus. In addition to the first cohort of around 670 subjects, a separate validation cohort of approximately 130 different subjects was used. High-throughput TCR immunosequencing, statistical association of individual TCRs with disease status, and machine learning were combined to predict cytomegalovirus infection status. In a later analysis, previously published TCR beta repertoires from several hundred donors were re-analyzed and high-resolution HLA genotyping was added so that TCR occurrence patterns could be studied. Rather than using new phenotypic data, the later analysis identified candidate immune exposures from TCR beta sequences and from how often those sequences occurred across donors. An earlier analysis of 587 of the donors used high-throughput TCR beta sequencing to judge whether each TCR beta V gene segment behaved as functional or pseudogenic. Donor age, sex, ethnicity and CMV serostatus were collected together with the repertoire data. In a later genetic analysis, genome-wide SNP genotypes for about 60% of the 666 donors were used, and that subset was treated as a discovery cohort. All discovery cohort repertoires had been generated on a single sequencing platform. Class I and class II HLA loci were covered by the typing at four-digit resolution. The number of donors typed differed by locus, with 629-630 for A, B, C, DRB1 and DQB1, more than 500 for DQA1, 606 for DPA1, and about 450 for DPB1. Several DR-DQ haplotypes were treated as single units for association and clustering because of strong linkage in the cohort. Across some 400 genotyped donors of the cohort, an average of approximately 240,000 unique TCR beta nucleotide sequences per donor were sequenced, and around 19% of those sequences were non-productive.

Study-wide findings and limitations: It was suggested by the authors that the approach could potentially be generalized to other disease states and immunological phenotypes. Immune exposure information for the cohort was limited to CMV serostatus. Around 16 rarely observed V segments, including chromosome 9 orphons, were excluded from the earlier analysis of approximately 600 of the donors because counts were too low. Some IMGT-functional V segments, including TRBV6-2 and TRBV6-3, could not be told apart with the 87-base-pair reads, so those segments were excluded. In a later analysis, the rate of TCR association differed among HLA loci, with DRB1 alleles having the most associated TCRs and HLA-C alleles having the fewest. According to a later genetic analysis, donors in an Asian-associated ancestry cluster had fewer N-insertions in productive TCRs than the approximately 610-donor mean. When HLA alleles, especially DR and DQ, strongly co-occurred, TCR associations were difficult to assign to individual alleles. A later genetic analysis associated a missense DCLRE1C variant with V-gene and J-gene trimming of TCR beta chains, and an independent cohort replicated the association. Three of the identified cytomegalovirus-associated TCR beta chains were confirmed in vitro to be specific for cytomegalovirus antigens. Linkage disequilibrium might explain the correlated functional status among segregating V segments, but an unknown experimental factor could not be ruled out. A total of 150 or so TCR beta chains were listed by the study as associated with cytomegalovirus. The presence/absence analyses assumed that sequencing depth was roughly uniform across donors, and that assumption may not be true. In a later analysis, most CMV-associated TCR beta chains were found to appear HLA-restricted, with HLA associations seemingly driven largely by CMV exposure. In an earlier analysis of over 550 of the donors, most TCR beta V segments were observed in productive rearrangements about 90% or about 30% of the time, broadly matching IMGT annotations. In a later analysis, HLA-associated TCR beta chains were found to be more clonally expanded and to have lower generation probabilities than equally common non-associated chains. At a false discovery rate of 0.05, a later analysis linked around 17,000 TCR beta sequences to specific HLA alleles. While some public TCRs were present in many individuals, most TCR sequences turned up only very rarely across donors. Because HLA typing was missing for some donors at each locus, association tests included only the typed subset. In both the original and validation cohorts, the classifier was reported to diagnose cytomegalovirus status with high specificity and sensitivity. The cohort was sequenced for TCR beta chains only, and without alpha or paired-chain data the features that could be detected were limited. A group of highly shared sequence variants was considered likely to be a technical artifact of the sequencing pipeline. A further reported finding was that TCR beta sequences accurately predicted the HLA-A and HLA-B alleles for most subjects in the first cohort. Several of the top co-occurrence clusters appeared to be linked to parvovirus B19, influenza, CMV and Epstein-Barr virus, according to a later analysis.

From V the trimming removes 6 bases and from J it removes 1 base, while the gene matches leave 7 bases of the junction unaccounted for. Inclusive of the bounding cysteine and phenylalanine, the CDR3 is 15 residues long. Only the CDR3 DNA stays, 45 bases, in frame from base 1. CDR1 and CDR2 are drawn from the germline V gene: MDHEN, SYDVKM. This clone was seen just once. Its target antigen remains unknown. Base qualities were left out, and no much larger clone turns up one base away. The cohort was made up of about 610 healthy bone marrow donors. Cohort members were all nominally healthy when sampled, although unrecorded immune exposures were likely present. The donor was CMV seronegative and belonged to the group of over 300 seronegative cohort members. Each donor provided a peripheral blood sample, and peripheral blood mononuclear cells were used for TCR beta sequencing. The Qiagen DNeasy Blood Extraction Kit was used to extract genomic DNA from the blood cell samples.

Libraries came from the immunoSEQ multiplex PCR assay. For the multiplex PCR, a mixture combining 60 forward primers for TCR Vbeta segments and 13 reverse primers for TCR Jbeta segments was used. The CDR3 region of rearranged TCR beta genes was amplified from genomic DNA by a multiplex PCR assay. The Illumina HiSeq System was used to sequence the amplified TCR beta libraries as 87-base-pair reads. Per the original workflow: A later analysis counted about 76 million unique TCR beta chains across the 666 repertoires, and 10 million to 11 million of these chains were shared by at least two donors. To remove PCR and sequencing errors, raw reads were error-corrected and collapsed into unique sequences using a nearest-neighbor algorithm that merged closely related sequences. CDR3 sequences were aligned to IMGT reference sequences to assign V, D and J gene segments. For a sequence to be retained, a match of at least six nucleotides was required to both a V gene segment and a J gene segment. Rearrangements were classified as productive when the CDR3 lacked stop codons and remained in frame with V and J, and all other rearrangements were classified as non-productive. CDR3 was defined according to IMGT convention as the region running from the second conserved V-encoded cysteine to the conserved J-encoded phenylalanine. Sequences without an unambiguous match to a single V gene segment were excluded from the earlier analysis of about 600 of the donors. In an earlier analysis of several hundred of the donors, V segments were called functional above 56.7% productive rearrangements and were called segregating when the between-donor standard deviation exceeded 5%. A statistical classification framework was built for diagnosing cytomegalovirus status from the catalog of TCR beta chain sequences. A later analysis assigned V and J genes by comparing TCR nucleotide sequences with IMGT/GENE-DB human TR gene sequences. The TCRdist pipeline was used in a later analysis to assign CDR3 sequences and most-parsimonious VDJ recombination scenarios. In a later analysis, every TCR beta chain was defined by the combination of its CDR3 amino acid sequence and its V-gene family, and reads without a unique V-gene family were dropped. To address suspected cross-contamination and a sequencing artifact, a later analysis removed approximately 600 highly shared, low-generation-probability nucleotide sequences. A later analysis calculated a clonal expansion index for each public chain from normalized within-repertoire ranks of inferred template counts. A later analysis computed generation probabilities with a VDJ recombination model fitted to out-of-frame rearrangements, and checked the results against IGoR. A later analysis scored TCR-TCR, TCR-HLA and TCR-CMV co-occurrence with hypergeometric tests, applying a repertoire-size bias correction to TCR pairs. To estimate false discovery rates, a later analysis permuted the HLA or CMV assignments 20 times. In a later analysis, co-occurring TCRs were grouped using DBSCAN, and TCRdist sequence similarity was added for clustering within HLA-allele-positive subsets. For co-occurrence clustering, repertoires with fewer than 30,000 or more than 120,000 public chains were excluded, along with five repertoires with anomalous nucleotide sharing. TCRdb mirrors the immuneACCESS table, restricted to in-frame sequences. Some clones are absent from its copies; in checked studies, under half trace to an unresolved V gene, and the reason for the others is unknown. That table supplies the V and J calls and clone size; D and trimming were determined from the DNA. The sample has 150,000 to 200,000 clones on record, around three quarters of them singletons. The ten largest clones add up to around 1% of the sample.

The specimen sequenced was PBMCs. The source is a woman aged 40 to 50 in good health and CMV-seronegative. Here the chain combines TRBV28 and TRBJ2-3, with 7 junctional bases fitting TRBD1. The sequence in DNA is TGTGCCAGCAGCCCTCGGACAGGACGCACAGATACGCAGTATTTT. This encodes CASSPRTGRTDTQYF.